These 7 T cell receptor beta chains were sequenced from one sample in a study of shared clonotypes between healthy human individuals. Using immunoSEQ multiplex PCR, the repertoire was profiled, and TCRdb retains in-frame clones only, with some absent. The sample lists 600,000 to 800,000 clones; roughly 72% were seen once. Material: memory CD4+ T cells sorted from blood. The subset was: CD45RA-negative fraction. The receptors come from a woman in her 30s in good health.

V usage is TRBV6-1 and J usage is TRBJ1-5, with TRBD1 as a possible D gene (5 bases). This CDR3 has 12 amino acids. Deletions cut 6 bases from V and 2 bases from J, with 5 bases between. Germline lookup yields CDR1 MNHNS and CDR2 SASEGT. CDR3 in amino acids: CASRTGNQPQHF. CDR3 nucleotides: TGTGCCAGCAGGACAGGCAATCAGCCCCAGCATTTT.

As DNA, the CDR3 is TGTGCCAGCAGTAGACAGGGGATCGGCTATGGCTACACCTTC. Its translation is CASSRQGIGYGYTF. The chain uses TRBV28 and TRBJ1-2, with TRBD1 matching 8 bases. Germline lookup yields CDR1 MDHEN and CDR2 SYDVKM. The CDR3 length is 14 residues. With 5 bases clipped from V and 4 bases from J, the junction kept 6 bases outside the gene matches.

To note about this clone: One end of the junction is discordant with germline, which a read error may explain. The same CDR3 also results from other DNA sequences found in this sample. This rearrangement joins TRBV6-1 to TRBJ2-7, with 11 bases fitting TRBD2. Germline CDR1 MNHNS, CDR2 SASEGT. The CDR3 is 15 amino acids. CDR3 DNA sequence: TGTGCCAGCAGCGAAGGACTAGCGGGCCCCTACGAGCAGTACTTC. Translated, it gives CASSEGLAGPYEQYF.

V is TRBV12-2 and J is TRBJ2-1; the D call of TRBD2 is as the table states it, not checked on the DNA. TRBV12-2 is a documented pseudogene. The CDR3 consists of 13 residues. The DNA for the CDR3 is TGTGCAAGTCGCTTAACGGGCGGGAGGGAGCAGTTCTTC. Protein: CASRLTGGREQFF.

The chain uses TRBV19 and TRBJ1-1; 9 bases map to TRBD1. Germline assignment: CDR1 LNHDA and CDR2 SQIVND (reference sequence). CDR3 size: 13 residues. Losses at the gene ends were 6 bases for V and 2 bases for J; bases not matched to a gene: 1. This CDR3 reads CASRGQGNTEAFF. The CDR3 DNA reads as TGTGCCAGTAGGGGACAGGGAAACACTGAAGCTTTCTTT.

V is TRBV7-8 and J is TRBJ2-7; D possibly corresponds to TRBD2 (6 bases). Germline CDR1 is SGHVS and CDR2 is FQNEAQ. V was trimmed by 5 bases and J by 4 bases, leaving 15 bases between them. The CDR3 runs to 14 residues. For the CDR3, the DNA is TGTGCCAGCAGCAAGTCGGGGGAGTCGTACGAGCAGTACTTC. Amino acids: CASSKSGESYEQYF.

The chain links TRBV6-1 to TRBJ1-5; D possibly corresponds to TRBD1 (6 bases). CDR1 and CDR2 from the germline V gene are MNHNS and SASEGT. CDR3 size: 17 residues. V was cut by 3 bases and J by 1 base, with 16 bases left in between. CDR3 DNA sequence: TGTGCCAGCAGTGATCCCACAGGGCCGGGCAGCAATCAGCCCCAGCATTTT. Translating it yields CASSDPTGPGSNQPQHF.